The 13 T cell receptor beta chains below all came from one sample that was sequenced in a study of cytomegalovirus exposure and HLA in healthy donors. Measured with immunoSEQ multiplex PCR; TCRdb has only the in-frame clones, and not every one. The profile shows about 150,000 clones, 86% of them singletons. The source material was PBMCs. The source is a man aged 18 to 29 in good health and CMV-seropositive.

V gene TRBV4-3 combines with J gene TRBJ1-1, with D uncertain. Germline values: CDR1 LGHNA, CDR2 YSLEER. The length of the CDR3 is 15 residues. With 0 bases removed from V and 0 bases from J, the gap between germline ends came to 8 bases. CDR3 residues: CASSQDSTVNTEAFF. The CDR3 DNA reads as TGCGCCAGCAGCCAAGACTCCACAGTGAACACTGAAGCTTTCTTT.

The rearrangement links TRBV7-2 to TRBJ2-7, with D maybe TRBD1 (5 bases). Germline V gene lookup returns CDR1 SGHTA and CDR2 FQGNSA. The CDR3 has 15 residues. Trimming took off 0 bases at V and 4 bases at J, with 13 bases between the two ends. The chain's CDR3 is CASSLAIGQSYEQYF. CDR3 bases: TGTGCCAGCAGCTTAGCGATCGGACAATCGTACGAGCAGTACTTC.

This chain links TRBV19 with TRBJ1-5, with D maybe TRBD1 (5 bases). Trimming took 5 bases from V and 2 from J, leaving 16 bases between them. CDR1 and CDR2 (germline): LNHDA, SQIVND (reference sequence). This CDR3 has 16 amino acids. The CDR3 DNA sequence: TGTGCCAGTAGTTTACAGGAATTTACAGGCAATCAGCCCCAGCATTTT. Protein sequence: CASSLQEFTGNQPQHF.

The chain links TRBV27 to TRBJ2-3; a weak D match, TRBD2 (6 bases). CDR1 is MNHEY and CDR2 is SMNVEV in the germline V gene (reference sequence). The CDR3 length is 16 residues. The V end lost 5 bases, the J end lost 0 bases, and 15 bases lay between the germline ends. CDR3 bases: TGTGCCAGCAGTACCCCGGGACTGGAGAGCACAGATACGCAGTATTTT. The encoded protein is CASSTPGLESTDTQYF.

The rearrangement uses TRBV6-4 and TRBJ2-7, with a weak D call TRBD2 (5 bases). The ends were cut back, 3 bases at V and 0 bases at J, with 15 bases in the middle. Germline V gene sequence: CDR1 MRHNA, CDR2 SNTAGT. CDR3 length: 16 residues. The CDR3 bases are TGTGCCAGCAGTGATCGGGGTGGAACAGCCTCCTACGAGCAGTACTTC. This sequence encodes CASSDRGGTASYEQYF.

The chain joins TRBV7-9 to TRBJ2-2, with 7 bases matching TRBD1. The CDR3 runs to 17 residues. After removal of 5 bases from V and 5 bases from J, the junction contained 14 bases not matched to a gene. CDR1 and CDR2 (germline): SEHNR, FQNEAQ (reference sequence). As DNA, the CDR3 is TGTGCCAGCAGCCCCCACCCGACAGGGAGAGAGACCGGGGAGCTGTTTTTT. Protein sequence: CASSPHPTGRETGELFF.

The CDR3 sequence is CASSLKGWAYEQYF. CDR3 nucleotide sequence: TGTGCCAGCAGCTTGAAGGGGTGGGCCTACGAGCAGTACTTC. The rearrangement uses TRBV5-4 and TRBJ2-7, with D maybe TRBD1 (5 bases). This CDR3 has 14 residues. With 1 base removed from V and 2 bases from J, the gap between germline ends came to 10 bases. Germline-derived CDR1 and CDR2 are SGHNT and YYREEE (reference sequence). The full variable domain, rest sourced from reference TRBV5-4 and TRBJ2-7, is ETGVTQSPTHLIKTRGQQVTLRCSSQSGHNTVSWYQQALGQGPQFIFQYYREEENGRGNFPPRFSGLQFPNYSSELNVNALELDDSALYLCASSLKGWAYEQYFGPGTRLTVT.

This rearrangement joins TRBV5-1 to TRBJ2-5; D is undetermined. This CDR3 comprises 12 residues. CDR1 and CDR2 (germline): SGHRS, YFSETQ. Trimming cost V 0 bases and J 7 bases, with 7 bases left between them. This chain's CDR3 is CASSLERGTQYF. The CDR3 nucleotides are TGCGCCAGCAGCTTGGAAAGAGGGACCCAGTACTTC. The variable domain in full, with the rest retrieved from reference TRBV5-1 and TRBJ2-5, is KAGVTQTPRYLIKTRGQQVTLSCSPISGHRSVSWYQQTPGQGLQFLFEYFSETQRNKGNFPGRFSGRQFSNSRSEMNVSTLELGDSALYLCASSLERGTQYFGPGTRLLVL.

This clone was observed a single time. The DNA of the CDR3 is TGTGCCAGCAGCTTATCGAAAACAGGGGGCACAGATACGCAGTATTTT. Amino acid sequence: CASSLSKTGGTDTQYF. J is TRBJ2-3 and V is TRBV7-2; 7 nucleotides match TRBD1. V shed 2 bases and J 1 base; nucleotides not matched to a gene: 6. CDR1 is SGHTA, CDR2 FQGNSA, per germline. The CDR3 spans 16 residues.

V and J are TRBV7-9 and TRBJ2-4; TRBD2 agrees at 11 bases. The germline V gene encodes CDR1 SEHNR and CDR2 FQNEAQ (reference sequence). After removal of 5 bases from V and 8 bases from J, the junction contained 5 bases not matched to a gene. The CDR3 covers 14 residues. In nucleotides, the CDR3 is TGTGCCAGCAGCCTGGGACTAGCGGCAGACATTCAGTACTTC. It specifies CASSLGLAADIQYF.

This clone was detected a few times. The chain is built from TRBV7-2 and TRBJ2-3; 8 bases align to TRBD2. V was clipped by 5 bases and J by 6 bases; unmatched bases: 13. The CDR3 length is 16 residues. Germline V gene lookup returns CDR1 SGHTA and CDR2 FQGNSA. The CDR3 DNA reads TGTGCCAGCAGCGGTCGGGGGGGATCCGGTGTTGATACGCAGTATTTT. Protein product: CASSGRGGSGVDTQYF.

V usage is TRBV4-3 and J usage is TRBJ2-2, with 8 bases aligning to TRBD2. V lost 3 bases to trimming and J lost 3 bases; unmatched junction nucleotides: 0. CDR3 length equals 14 residues. CDR1 and CDR2 from the germline V gene are LGHNA and YSLEER. The CDR3 nucleotides are TGCGCCAGCAGCCAGGGACTAGACACCGGGGAGCTGTTTTTT. Its translation is CASSQGLDTGELFF.

This clone was picked up one time. The chain links TRBV30 to TRBJ1-3; the D gene is possibly TRBD1 (6 bases). The CDR3 covers 15 residues. Germline lookup yields CDR1 GTSNPN and CDR2 SVGIG (reference sequence). V was clipped by 0 bases and J by 2 bases, with 11 bases between them. CDR3 coding DNA: TGTGCCTGGAGTGTAATCACAGGGCCTGGAAACACCATATATTTT. Protein product: CAWSVITGPGNTIYF.